Shown below are 5 T cell receptor beta chains from a single sample sequenced in a study of blood T cell repertoires in COVID-19. Method: immunoSEQ multiplex PCR; TCRdb's copy keeps in-frame clones and lacks some. Among about 270,000 clones listed, around 81% were seen once. The sequenced sample was peripheral blood. Receptors originate from a woman aged 60-70 years with active or convalescent COVID-19.

This clone has a count of ten or more. The chain recombines TRBV27 with TRBJ1-6; 10 nucleotides line up with TRBD1. The CDR3 runs to 15 residues. CDR1 and CDR2 (germline): MNHEY, SMNVEV (reference sequence). Trimming took 6 bases from V and 12 from J; bases not matched to a gene: 11. CDR3 region: CASSPDRGFRGPLHF. DNA for the CDR3: TGTGCCAGCAGCCCGGACAGGGGGTTTCGGGGACCCCTCCACTTT.

The rearrangement joins TRBV15 to TRBJ1-2; 8 nucleotides align to TRBD1. Germline V gives CDR1 LNHNV, CDR2 YYDKDF (reference sequence). Trimming took 1 base from V and 3 from J; bases not matched to a gene: 10. The CDR3 sequence is 17 residues long. CDR3 region: CATSRGTTGGRDYGYTF. CDR3 in DNA: TGTGCCACCAGCAGAGGGACAACAGGGGGGAGGGACTATGGCTACACCTTC.

The chain is built from TRBV15 and TRBJ1-2; possible D gene TRBD1, 5 bases. Germline lookup yields CDR1 LNHNV and CDR2 YYDKDF (reference sequence). The V end was cut by 6 bases, the J end by 2 bases, with 16 bases between. The CDR3 length is 15 residues. The CDR3 region has the DNA TGTGCCACCAGTAAATCTGGGGCGATGAACTATGGCTACACCTTC. Amino acid sequence: CATSKSGAMNYGYTF.

This clone was seen a few times. V usage is TRBV10-1 and J usage is TRBJ2-3, with TRBD1 identical over 8 bases. V was clipped by 8 bases and J by 1 base; unmatched bases: 2. The CDR3 contains 13 residues. From germline, CDR1 is WNHNN and CDR2 SYGVQD (reference sequence). The CDR3 sequence: CASQDRGTDTQYF. The CDR3 nucleotides are TGCGCCAGCCAGGACAGGGGCACAGATACGCAGTATTTT.

The rearrangement joins TRBV3-1 (or the pseudogene TRBV3-2) to TRBJ1-2; 8 positions match TRBD1. This CDR3 has 18 amino acids. The V and J ends lost 6 bases and 5 bases, in that order; junction bases with no gene match: 20. Germline assignment: CDR1 LGHDT and CDR2 YNNKEL (reference sequence). For the CDR3, the DNA is TGTGCCAGCAGTGTATCGGGACAGGAGGGCAAATACCTATATGGCTACACCTTC. Its protein product is CASSVSGQEGKYLYGYTF.